Included here is one T cell receptor beta chain sequence, with context. Assay used: immunoSEQ multiplex PCR; TCRdb lists only in-frame clones, some missing. The data show a few hundred thousand clones, approximately 85% seen once. These data originate in a study of blood T cell repertoires in COVID-19. Cohort placement rested on clinical history that participants reported themselves. This clonotype was sampled from a man under 40 who had recovered from COVID-19. Input material: PBMCs or T cells enriched from blood (not recorded which).

CDR3 bases: TGTGCCTACGGGGGGGTAACAGGATACGAGCAGTACTTC. Protein product: CAYGGVTGYEQYF. This chain uses TRBV30 with TRBJ2-7; TRBD2 matches 8 bases. V lost 7 bases to trimming and J lost 4 bases; unmatched junction nucleotides: 9. The CDR3 consists of 13 residues. Germline CDR1 is GTSNPN and CDR2 is SVGIG (reference sequence). The whole variable domain, filled in from reference TRBV30 and TRBJ2-7, reads SQTIHQWPATLVQPVGSPLSLECTVEGTSNPNLYWYRQAAGRGLQLLFYSVGIGQISSEVPQNLSASRPQDRQFILSSKKLLLSDSGFYLCAYGGVTGYEQYFGPGTRLTVT.